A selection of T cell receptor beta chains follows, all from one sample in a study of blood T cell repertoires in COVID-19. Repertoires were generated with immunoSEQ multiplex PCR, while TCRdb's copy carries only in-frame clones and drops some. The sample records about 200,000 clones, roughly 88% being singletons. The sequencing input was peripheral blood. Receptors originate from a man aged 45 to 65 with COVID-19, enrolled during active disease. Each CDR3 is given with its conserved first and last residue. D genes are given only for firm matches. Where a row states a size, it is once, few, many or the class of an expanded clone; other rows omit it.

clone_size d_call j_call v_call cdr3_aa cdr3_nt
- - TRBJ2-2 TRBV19 CASSPPGADTGELFF TGTGCCAGTAGTCCCCCAGGGGCGGACACCGGGGAGCTGTTTTTT
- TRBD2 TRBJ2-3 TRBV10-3 CAISGPSGGGDTQYF TGTGCCATCAGTGGGCCAAGCGGGGGAGGAGATACGCAGTATTTT
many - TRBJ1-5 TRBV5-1 CASSLQGIDQPQHF TGCGCCAGCAGCTTACAGGGTATAGATCAGCCCCAGCATTTT
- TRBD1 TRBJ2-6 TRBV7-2 CASRSTGAGANVLTF TGTGCCAGCAGGTCGACAGGGGCTGGGGCCAACGTCCTGACTTTC
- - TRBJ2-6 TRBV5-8 CASSGSGANVLTF TGTGCCAGCAGCGGGTCTGGGGCTAACGTCCTGACTTTC
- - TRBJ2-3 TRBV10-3 CAIRTEVQDTQYF TGTGCCATCAGAACAGAAGTCCAGGATACGCAGTATTTT
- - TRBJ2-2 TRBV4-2 CASSQKTGSNTGELFF TGTGCCAGCAGCCAAAAGACAGGATCGAACACCGGGGAGCTGTTTTTT
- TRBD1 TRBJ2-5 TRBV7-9 CASSPGTGSGYQETQYF TGTGCCAGCAGCCCCGGGACAGGGAGCGGGTACCAAGAGACCCAGTACTTC
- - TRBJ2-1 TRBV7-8 CASSLVATPSYNEQFF TGTGCCAGCAGCTTAGTAGCTACTCCCTCCTACAATGAGCAGTTCTTC
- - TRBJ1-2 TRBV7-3 CASSLTSGSALGYTF TGTGCCAGCAGCTTAACTTCGGGGAGCGCATTAGGCTACACCTTC
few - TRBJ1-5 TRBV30 CAWSVRGYANQPQHF TGTGCCTGGAGTGTACGGGGGTATGCAAATCAGCCCCAGCATTTT
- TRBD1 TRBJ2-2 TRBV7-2 CASSLASWTGGGGELFF TGTGCCAGCAGCTTAGCAAGTTGGACAGGGGGCGGCGGGGAGCTGTTTTTT
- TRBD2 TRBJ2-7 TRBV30 CAWRSGSTSYEQYF TGTGCCTGGAGAAGCGGGAGTACTTCCTACGAGCAGTACTTC